Shown below are 4 T cell receptor beta chains from a single sample sequenced in a study of T cells after yellow fever vaccination. TCRdb analysed the 5' RACE reads with MiXCR anew, one entry per CDR3 protein. This sample has roughly 240,000 distinct CDR3 sequences, with 6% to 8% found just once. The sequencing here drew on CD4+ T cells sorted from PBMCs, taken on the day of the yellow fever booster vaccination. The receptor source for this set is a man between 25 and 39 years old who received the YFV17D yellow fever vaccine.

The chain is built from TRBV5-1 and TRBJ2-5, with 13 nucleotides matching TRBD2. Per germline, CDR1 SGHRS and CDR2 YFSETQ. The CDR3 length is 14 residues. V lost 4 bases to trimming and J lost 5 bases; unmatched junction nucleotides: 2. The DNA of the CDR3 is TGCGCCAGCAGCAAGACTAGCGGGAGGGAGACCCAGTACTTC. Its protein is CASSKTSGRETQYF.

The V call is TRBV11-2, the J call TRBJ2-7; perhaps D is TRBD1 or TRBD2 (5 bases each). The CDR3 runs 14 residues. CDR1 and CDR2 from the germline V gene are SGHAT and FQNNGV. Trimming shortened V by 2 bases and J by 7 bases, and 15 bases separated the two germline ends. For the CDR3, the DNA is TGTGCCAGCAGCTTATATCAGGGACCGGGGGAGCAGTACTTC. This encodes CASSLYQGPGEQYF.

This clonotype was seen a handful of times. The chain employs TRBV10-1 and TRBJ1-2, with 7 bases identical to TRBD1. Germline loops: CDR1 WNHNN, CDR2 SYGVQD (reference sequence). The CDR3 loop spans 12 amino acids. After removal of 8 bases from V and 5 bases from J, the junction contained 5 bases not matched to a gene. CDR3 residues: CASPGQIYGYTF. CDR3 nucleotides: TGCGCCAGCCCGGGACAGATATATGGCTACACCTTC.

V gene TRBV12-3 or TRBV12-4 combines with J gene TRBJ1-5; possible D gene TRBD1, 5 bases. V dropped 3 bases and J dropped 1 base, with 7 bases sitting between them. This CDR3 is 14 amino acids long. The CDR3 reads CASSFRQSNQPQHF. Written as DNA, the CDR3 is TGTGCCAGCAGTTTTAGACAGAGCAATCAGCCCCAGCATTTT.